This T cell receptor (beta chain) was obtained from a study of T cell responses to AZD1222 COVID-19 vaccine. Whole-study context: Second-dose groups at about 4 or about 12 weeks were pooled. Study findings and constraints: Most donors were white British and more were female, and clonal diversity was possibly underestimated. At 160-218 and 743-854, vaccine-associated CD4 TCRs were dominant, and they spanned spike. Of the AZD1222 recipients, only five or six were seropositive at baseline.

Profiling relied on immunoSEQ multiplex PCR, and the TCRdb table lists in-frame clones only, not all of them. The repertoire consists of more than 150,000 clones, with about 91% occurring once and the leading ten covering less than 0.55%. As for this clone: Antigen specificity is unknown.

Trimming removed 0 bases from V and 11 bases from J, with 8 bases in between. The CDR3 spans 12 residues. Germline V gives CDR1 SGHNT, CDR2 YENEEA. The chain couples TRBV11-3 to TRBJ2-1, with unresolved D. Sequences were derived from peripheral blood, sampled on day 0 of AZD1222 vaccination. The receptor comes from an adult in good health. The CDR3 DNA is TGTGCCAGCAGCTTAGATCAATCGAAGCAGTTCTTC. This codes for CASSLDQSKQFF.